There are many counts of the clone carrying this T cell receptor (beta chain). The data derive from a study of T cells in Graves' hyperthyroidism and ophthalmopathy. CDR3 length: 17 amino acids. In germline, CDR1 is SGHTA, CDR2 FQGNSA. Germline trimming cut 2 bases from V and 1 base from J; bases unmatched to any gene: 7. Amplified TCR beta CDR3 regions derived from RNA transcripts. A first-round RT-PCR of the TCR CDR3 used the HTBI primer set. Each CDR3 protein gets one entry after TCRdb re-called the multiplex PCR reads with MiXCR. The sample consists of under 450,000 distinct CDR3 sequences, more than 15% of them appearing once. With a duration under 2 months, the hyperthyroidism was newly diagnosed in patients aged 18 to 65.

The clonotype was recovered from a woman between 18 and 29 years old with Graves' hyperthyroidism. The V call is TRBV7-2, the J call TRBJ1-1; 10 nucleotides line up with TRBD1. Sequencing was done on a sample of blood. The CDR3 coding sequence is TGTGCCAGCAGCTTATCTAGACAGGGGGCGCGGAACACTGAAGCTTTCTTT. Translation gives CASSLSRQGARNTEAFF. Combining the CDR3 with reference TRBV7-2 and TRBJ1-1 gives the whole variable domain GAGVSQSPSNKVTEKGKDVELRCDPISGHTALYWYRQSLGQGLEFLIYFQGNSAPDKSGLPSDRFSAERTGGSVSTLTIQRTQQEDSAVYLCASSLSRQGARNTEAFFGQGTRLTVV.